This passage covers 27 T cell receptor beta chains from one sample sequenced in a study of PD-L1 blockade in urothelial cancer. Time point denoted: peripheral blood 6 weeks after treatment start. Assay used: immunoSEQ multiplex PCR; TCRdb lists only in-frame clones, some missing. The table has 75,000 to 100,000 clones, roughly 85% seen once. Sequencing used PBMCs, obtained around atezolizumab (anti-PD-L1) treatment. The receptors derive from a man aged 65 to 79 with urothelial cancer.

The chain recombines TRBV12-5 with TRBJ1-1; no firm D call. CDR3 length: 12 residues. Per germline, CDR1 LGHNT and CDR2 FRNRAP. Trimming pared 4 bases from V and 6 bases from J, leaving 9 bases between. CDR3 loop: CASGSTHSEAFF. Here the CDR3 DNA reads TGTGCTAGTGGTTCAACCCACTCTGAAGCTTTCTTT.

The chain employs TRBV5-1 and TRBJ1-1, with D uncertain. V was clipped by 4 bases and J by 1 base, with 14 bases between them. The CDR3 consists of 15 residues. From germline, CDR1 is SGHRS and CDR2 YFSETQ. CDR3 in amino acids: CASSPGNPENTEAFF. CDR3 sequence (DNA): TGCGCCAGCAGCCCAGGCAACCCGGAGAACACTGAAGCTTTCTTT.

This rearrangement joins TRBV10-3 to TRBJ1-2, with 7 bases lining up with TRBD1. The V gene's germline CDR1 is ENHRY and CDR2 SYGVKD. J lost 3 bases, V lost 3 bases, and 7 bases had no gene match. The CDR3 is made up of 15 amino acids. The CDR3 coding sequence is TGTGCCATCAGTGACTTAGGGGGCAGGGACTATGGCTACACCTTC. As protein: CAISDLGGRDYGYTF.

The CDR3 DNA reads as TGTGCCAGTAGTATAGCGGGAGGGCCAAACTACAATGAGCAGTTCTTC. Translation gives CASSIAGGPNYNEQFF. This chain links TRBV19 with TRBJ2-1, with 8 bases that match TRBD2. The CDR3 extends over 16 amino acids. CDR1 is LNHDA, CDR2 SQIVND, per germline (reference sequence). The V and J ends lost 1 base and 3 bases, in that order; junction bases with no gene match: 5.

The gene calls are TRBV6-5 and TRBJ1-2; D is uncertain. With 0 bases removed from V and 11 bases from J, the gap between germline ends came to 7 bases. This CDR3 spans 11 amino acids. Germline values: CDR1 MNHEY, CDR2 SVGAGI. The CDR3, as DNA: TGTGCCAGCAGTTACTCTGGGAGGTACACCTTC. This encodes CASSYSGRYTF.

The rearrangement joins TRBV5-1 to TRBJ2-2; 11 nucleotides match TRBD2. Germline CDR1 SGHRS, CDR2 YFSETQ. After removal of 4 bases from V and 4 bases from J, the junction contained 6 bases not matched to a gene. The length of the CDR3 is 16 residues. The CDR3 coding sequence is TGCGCCAGCAGCCTACTGACTAGCGGGACCACCGGGGAGCTGTTTTTT. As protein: CASSLLTSGTTGELFF.

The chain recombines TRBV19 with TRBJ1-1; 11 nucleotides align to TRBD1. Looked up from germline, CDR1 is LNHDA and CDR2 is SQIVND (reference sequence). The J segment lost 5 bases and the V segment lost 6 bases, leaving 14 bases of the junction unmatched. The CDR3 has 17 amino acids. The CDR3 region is CASSKTRGTGGRTEAFF. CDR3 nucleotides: TGTGCCAGTAGCAAAACCCGGGGGACAGGGGGTAGGACTGAAGCTTTCTTT.

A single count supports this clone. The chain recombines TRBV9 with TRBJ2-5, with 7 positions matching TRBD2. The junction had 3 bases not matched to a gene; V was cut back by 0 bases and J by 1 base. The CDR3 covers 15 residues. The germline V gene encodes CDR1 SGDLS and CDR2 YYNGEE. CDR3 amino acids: CASSVGGGSQETQYF. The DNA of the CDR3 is TGTGCCAGCAGCGTAGGGGGCGGGAGCCAAGAGACCCAGTACTTC.

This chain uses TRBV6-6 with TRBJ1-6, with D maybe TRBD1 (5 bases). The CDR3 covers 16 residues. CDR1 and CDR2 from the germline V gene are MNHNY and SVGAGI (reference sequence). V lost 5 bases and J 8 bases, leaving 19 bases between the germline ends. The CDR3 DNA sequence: TGTGCCAGCAGTCCCGACAGCCCCGGGTATGATTCACCCCTCCACTTT. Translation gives CASSPDSPGYDSPLHF.

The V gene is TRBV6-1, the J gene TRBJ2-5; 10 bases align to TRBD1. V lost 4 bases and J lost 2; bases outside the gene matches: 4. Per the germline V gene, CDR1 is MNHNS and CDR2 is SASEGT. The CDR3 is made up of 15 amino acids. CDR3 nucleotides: TGTGCCAGCAGTGCGACGGACAGGGGGCAAGAGACCCAGTACTTC. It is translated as CASSATDRGQETQYF.

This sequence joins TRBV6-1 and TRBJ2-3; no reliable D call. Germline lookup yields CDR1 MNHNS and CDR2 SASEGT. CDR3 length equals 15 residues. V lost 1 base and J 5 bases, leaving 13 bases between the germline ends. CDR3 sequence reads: CASSEDASDGDTQYF. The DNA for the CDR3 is TGTGCCAGCAGTGAAGACGCCAGCGACGGAGATACGCAGTATTTT.

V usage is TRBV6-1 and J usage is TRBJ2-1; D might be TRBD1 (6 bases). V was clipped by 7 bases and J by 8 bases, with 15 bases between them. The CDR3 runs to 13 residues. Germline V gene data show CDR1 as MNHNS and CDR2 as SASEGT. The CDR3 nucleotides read TGTGCCAGCACCCCAGACAGGAATCATGAGCAGTTCTTC. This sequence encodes CASTPDRNHEQFF.

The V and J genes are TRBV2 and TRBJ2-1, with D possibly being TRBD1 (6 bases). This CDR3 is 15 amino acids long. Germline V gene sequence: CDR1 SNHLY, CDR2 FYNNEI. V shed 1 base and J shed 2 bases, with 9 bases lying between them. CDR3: CASSEDRATYNEQFF. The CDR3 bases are TGTGCCAGCAGTGAAGACAGGGCCACCTACAATGAGCAGTTCTTC.

CDR3 DNA sequence: TGTGCCAGCAGTTCGCCGACTAGGGCAGATACGCAGTATTTT. Amino acid sequence: CASSSPTRADTQYF. This chain uses TRBV6-5 with TRBJ2-3, with a weak D call TRBD2 (6 bases). The V end was cut by 4 bases, the J end by 4 bases, with 12 bases between. Germline CDR1 is MNHEY and CDR2 is SVGAGI. CDR3 length equals 14 residues.

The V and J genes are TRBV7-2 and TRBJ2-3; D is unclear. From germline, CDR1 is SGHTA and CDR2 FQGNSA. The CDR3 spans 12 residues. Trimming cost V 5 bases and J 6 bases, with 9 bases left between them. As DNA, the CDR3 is TGTGCCAGCAGCCCCTCCCGGGATACGCAGTATTTT. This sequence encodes CASSPSRDTQYF.

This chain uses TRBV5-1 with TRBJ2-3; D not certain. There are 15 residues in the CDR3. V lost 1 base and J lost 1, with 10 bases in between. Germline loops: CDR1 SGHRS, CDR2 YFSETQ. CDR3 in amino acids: CASSLQDSRTDTQYF. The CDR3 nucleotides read TGCGCCAGCAGCTTGCAGGATTCGCGCACAGATACGCAGTATTTT.

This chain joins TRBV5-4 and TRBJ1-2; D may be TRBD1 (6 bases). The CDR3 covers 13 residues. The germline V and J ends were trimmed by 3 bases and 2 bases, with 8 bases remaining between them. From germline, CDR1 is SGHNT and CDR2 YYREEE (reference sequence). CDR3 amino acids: CASSSTGNYGYTF. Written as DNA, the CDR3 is TGTGCCAGCAGCTCCACAGGGAACTATGGCTACACCTTC.

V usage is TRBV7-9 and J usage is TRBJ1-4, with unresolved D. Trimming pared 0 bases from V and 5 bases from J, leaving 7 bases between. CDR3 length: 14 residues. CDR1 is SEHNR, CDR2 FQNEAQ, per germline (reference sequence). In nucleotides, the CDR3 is TGTGCCAGCAGCTTAGCGTCGGAGAATGAAAAACTGTTTTTT. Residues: CASSLASENEKLFF.

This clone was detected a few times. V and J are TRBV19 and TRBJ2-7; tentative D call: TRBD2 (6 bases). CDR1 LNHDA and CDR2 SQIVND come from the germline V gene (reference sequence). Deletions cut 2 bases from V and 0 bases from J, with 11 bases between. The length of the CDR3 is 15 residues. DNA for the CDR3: TGTGCCAGTAGTATAAGACTAGAAGTCTCCTACGAGCAGTACTTC. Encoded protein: CASSIRLEVSYEQYF. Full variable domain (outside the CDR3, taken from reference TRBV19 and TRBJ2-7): DGGITQSPKYLFRKEGQNVTLSCEQNLNHDAMYWYRQDPGQGLRLIYYSQIVNDFQKGDIAEGYSVSREKKESFPLTVTSAQKNPTAFYLCASSIRLEVSYEQYFGPGTRLTVT.

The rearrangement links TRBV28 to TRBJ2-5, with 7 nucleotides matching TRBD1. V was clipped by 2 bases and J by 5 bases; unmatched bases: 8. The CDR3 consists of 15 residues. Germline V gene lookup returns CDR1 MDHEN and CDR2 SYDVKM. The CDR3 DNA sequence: TGTGCCAGCAGTTTAACAGGGGTGGGTGGGGAGACCCAGTACTTC. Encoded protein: CASSLTGVGGETQYF.

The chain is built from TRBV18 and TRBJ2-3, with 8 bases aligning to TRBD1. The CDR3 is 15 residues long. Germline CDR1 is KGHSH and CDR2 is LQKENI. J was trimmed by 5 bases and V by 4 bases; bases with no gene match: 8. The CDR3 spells CASSLGQGPGDTQYF. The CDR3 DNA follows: TGTGCCAGCTCACTCGGACAGGGTCCTGGAGATACGCAGTATTTT.

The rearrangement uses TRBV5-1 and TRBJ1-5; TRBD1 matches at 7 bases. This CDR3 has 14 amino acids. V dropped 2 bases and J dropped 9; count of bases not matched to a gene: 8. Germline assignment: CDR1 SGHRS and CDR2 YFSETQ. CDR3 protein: CASSFGGGEGPQHF. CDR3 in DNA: TGCGCCAGCAGCTTTGGAGGGGGCGAAGGGCCCCAGCATTTT.

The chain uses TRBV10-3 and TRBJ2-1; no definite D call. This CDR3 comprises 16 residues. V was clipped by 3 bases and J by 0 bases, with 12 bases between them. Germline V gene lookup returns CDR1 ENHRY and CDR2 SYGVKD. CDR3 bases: TGTGCCATCAGTGAATTAGTCCTGAGCTCCTACAATGAGCAGTTCTTC. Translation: CAISELVLSSYNEQFF.

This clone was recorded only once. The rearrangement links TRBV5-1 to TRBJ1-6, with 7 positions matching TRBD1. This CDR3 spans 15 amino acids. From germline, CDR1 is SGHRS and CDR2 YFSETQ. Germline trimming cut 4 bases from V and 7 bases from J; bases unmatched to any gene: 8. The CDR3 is CASSPGDRENSPLHF. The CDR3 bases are TGCGCCAGCAGCCCAGGTGACAGGGAGAATTCACCCCTCCACTTT.

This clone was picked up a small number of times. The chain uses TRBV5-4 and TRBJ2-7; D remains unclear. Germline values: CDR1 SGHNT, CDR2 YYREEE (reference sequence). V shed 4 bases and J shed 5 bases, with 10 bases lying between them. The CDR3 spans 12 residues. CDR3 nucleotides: TGTGCCAGCAGCCCCGATAGTCACGAGCAGTACTTC. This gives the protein CASSPDSHEQYF.

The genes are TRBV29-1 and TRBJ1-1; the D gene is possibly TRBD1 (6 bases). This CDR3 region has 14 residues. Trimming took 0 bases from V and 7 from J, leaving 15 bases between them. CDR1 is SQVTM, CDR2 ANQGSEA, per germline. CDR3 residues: CSVEEARGAGEAFF. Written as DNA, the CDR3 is TGCAGCGTTGAAGAGGCCAGGGGCGCGGGTGAAGCTTTCTTT. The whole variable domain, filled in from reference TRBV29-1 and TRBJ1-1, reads SAVISQKPSRDICQRGTSLTIQCQVDSQVTMMFWYRQQPGQSLTLIATANQGSEATYESGFVIDKFPISRPNLTFSTLTVSNMSPEDSSIYLCSVEEARGAGEAFFGQGTRLTVV.

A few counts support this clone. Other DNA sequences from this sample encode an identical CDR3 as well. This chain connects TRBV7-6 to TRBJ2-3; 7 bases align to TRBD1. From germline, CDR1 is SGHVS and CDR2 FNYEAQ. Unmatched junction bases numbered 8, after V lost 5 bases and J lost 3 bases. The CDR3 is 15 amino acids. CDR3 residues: CASSPLTGTTDTQYF. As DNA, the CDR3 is TGTGCCAGCAGCCCCTTGACAGGGACGACAGATACGCAGTATTTT.